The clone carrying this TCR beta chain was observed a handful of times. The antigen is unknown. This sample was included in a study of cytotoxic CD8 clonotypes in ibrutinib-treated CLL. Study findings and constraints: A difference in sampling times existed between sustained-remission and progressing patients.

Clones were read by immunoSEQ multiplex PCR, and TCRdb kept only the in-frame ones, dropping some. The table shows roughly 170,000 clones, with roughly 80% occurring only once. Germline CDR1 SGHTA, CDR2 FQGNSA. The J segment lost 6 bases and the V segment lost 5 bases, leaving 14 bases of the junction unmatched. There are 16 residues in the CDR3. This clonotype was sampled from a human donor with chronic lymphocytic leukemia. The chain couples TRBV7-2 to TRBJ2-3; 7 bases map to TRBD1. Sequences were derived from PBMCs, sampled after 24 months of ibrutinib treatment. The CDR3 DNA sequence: TGTGCCAGCAGCCCACGACAGGGAGTACTGGGGGATACGCAGTATTTT. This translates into CASSPRQGVLGDTQYF.